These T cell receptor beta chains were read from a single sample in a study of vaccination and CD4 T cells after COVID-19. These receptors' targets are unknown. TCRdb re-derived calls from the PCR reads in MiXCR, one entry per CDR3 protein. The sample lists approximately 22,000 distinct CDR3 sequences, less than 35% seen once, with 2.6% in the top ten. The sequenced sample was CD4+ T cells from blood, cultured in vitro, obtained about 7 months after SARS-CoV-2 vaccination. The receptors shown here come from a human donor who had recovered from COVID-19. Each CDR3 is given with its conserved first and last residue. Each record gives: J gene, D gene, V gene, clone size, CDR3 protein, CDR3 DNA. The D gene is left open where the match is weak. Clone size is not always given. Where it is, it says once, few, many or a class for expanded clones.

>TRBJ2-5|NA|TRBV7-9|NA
CASSSLGSRGETQYF
TGTGCCAGCAGCTCCCTCGGCAGCCGGGGGGAGACCCAGTACTTC
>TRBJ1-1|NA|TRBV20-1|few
CSATPTGGTEAFF
TGCAGTGCTACACCAACAGGCGGCACTGAAGCTTTCTTT
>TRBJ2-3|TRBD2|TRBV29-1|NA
CSTRTSGSDTQYF
TGCAGCACTCGGACTAGCGGGAGTGATACGCAGTATTTT
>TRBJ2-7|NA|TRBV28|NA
CASSFRPYEQYF
TGTGCCAGCAGTTTTAGGCCCTACGAGCAGTACTTC
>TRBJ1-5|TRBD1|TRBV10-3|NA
CAISEFGQASNQPQHF
TGTGCCATCAGTGAGTTCGGACAGGCTAGCAATCAGCCCCAGCATTTT
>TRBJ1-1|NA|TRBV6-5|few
CASSYSQNTEAFF
TGTGCCAGCAGTTACTCACAGAACACTGAAGCTTTCTTT
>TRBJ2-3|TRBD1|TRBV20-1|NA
CSANRGLSDTQYF
TGCAGTGCTAACAGGGGTTTGTCAGATACGCAGTATTTT
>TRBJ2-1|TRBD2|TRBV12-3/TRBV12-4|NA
CASSLSSGSHGSLFF
TGTGCCAGCAGTTTATCTAGCGGGAGTCACGGTTCGCTTTTCTTC
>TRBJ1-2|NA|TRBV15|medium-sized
CATSRDLGGDGYTF
TGTGCCACCAGCAGAGATTTAGGAGGGGATGGCTACACCTTC
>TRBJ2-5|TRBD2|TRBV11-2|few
CASSINPGLWLAGVQQETQYF
TGTGCCAGCAGCATCAATCCGGGACTATGGCTAGCGGGAGTGCAACAAGAGACCCAGTACTTC
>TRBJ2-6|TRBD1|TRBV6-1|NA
CASSEDIGTGDEGANVLTF
TGTGCCAGCAGTGAAGACATCGGGACAGGGGACGAAGGGGCCAACGTCCTGACTTTC
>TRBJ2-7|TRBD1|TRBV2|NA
CASSVSRGRGYEQYF
TGTGCCAGCAGTGTGAGCAGGGGGCGCGGGTACGAGCAGTACTTC
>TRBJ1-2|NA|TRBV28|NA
CASTSWQDGYTF
TGTGCCAGCACCTCCTGGCAGGATGGCTACACCTTC
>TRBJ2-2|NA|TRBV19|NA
CASSITGTNTGELFF
TGTGCCAGTAGTATAACAGGGACGAACACCGGGGAGCTGTTTTTT
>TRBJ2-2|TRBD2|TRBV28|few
CASSVAGARTGELFF
TGTGCCAGCAGCGTAGCGGGGGCGCGCACCGGGGAGCTGTTTTTT
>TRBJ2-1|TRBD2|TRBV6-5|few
CASSYSGASGVYNEQFF
TGTGCCAGCAGTTACTCGGGGGCTAGCGGGGTTTACAATGAGCAGTTCTTC
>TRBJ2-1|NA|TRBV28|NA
CASSPPERERHEQFF
TGTGCCAGCAGTCCCCCTGAGAGGGAGCGCCATGAGCAGTTCTTC
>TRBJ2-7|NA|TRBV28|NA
CASSLLRGEQYF
TGTGCCAGCAGTTTACTTAGAGGCGAGCAGTACTTC
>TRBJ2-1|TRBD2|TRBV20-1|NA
CSASGGLAGAVEQFF
TGCAGTGCTAGTGGGGGACTAGCGGGAGCGGTTGAGCAGTTCTTC
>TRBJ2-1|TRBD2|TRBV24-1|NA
CATSDLPREGRDEQFF
TGTGCCACCAGTGATCTCCCCCGGGAGGGGCGCGATGAGCAGTTCTTC
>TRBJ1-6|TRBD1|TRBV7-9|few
CASSPGTGRDAKSPLHF
TGTGCCAGCAGCCCGGGGACAGGGAGGGATGCTAAGTCACCCCTCCACTTT
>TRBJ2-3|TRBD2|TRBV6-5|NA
CASSYGGLAGTDTQYF
TGTGCCAGCAGTTACGGGGGACTAGCTGGCACAGATACGCAGTATTTT
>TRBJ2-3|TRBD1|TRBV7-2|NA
CASSSPGQGRDTQYF
TGTGCCAGCAGCTCACCGGGACAGGGAAGAGATACGCAGTATTTT
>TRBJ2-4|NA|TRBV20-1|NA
CSANTVGDTNIQYF
TGCAGTGCCAATACAGTCGGCGATACAAACATTCAGTACTTC
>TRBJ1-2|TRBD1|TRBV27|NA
CASSSRRQGGANYGYTF
TGTGCCAGCAGTTCGCGGAGACAGGGTGGAGCTAACTATGGCTACACCTTC
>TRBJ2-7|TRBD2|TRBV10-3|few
CAISDSSGETYEQYF
TGTGCCATCAGTGACTCTAGCGGAGAAACCTACGAGCAGTACTTC